These 18 T cell receptor beta chains share one sample of origin, sequenced in a study of spatial heterogeneity in lung cancer. Study-wide points: How many expanded intratumoral alpha and beta TCRs were present tracked the tumor mutation count, which was a count of nonsynonymous mutations.

MiXCR was run by TCRdb on the 5' RACE reads, yielding one entry per CDR3 protein. Of about 830 distinct CDR3 sequences in the sample, approximately 8.5% were seen once. Time point defined: sample taken at primary tumor resection. These receptors have no identified antigens. The sample was lung tumor tissue, taken at surgery. The receptors shown here come from a male donor with early-stage non-small cell lung cancer.

This clonotype is labeled large. The chain employs TRBV19 and TRBJ2-1, with 8 bases fitting TRBD1. V dropped 3 bases and J dropped 6; count of bases not matched to a gene: 10. The CDR3 has 16 amino acids. Germline CDR1 reads LNHDA; CDR2 reads SQIVND (reference sequence). The CDR3 DNA is TGTGCCAGTAGTATCCCAGGGGGCTCCAAGATCAATGAGCAGTTCTTC. Its translation: CASSIPGGSKINEQFF.

V gene TRBV7-9 combines with J gene TRBJ2-6, with a tentative D call TRBD1 (6 bases). Per the germline V gene, CDR1 is SEHNR and CDR2 is FQNEAQ (reference sequence). The germline V and J ends were trimmed by 3 bases and 4 bases, with 10 bases remaining between them. This CDR3 contains 15 residues. CDR3 DNA sequence: TGTGCCAGCAGCTTTGGACAGTCCGGGGCCAACGTCCTGACTTTC. Protein sequence: CASSFGQSGANVLTF.

In this sample, this clonotype is medium-sized (0.01 to 0.1%). The chain recombines TRBV19 with TRBJ2-7; 8 bases are a match to TRBD2. The CDR3 is 15 residues long. Germline CDR1 is LNHDA and CDR2 is SQIVND (reference sequence). The J segment lost 5 bases and the V segment lost 1 base, leaving 7 bases of the junction unmatched. The CDR3 DNA sequence: TGTGCCAGTAGTATAGGAGCGGGAGATTCCGACGAGCAGTACTTC. As protein: CASSIGAGDSDEQYF.

This clonotype is medium-sized. The V call is TRBV5-1, the J call TRBJ1-1; D call uncertain. Looked up from germline, CDR1 is SGHRS and CDR2 is YFSETQ. The CDR3 has 14 amino acids. Trimming left V 4 bases short and J 4 bases short, with 14 bases between. The CDR3 reads CASSAIPRGTEAFF. Here the CDR3 DNA reads TGCGCCAGCAGCGCGATCCCGCGAGGCACTGAAGCTTTCTTT. The full variable domain, with the rest looked up from reference TRBV5-1 and TRBJ1-1, is KAGVTQTPRYLIKTRGQQVTLSCSPISGHRSVSWYQQTPGQGLQFLFEYFSETQRNKGNFPGRFSGRQFSNSRSEMNVSTLELGDSALYLCASSAIPRGTEAFFGQGTRLTVV.

This clonotype ranks as medium-sized. The V gene is TRBV7-3, the J gene TRBJ1-2, with a possible D match to TRBD1 (6 bases). In germline, CDR1 is SGHTA, CDR2 FQGTGA. This CDR3 has 15 amino acids. V shed 0 bases and J shed 10 bases, with 18 bases lying between them. The DNA for the CDR3 is TGTGCCAGCAGCTTAACGGGGGACTCGGGACACCCCTACACCTTC. Translation: CASSLTGDSGHPYTF.

This clonotype is deemed medium-sized. The genes are TRBV6-5 and TRBJ1-6; D gene ambiguous. CDR3 length equals 15 residues. Germline loops: CDR1 MNHEY, CDR2 SVGAGI. With 2 bases removed from V and 7 bases from J, the gap between germline ends came to 12 bases. The CDR3 reads CASSYTALGNSPLHF. As DNA, the CDR3 is TGTGCCAGCAGTTACACAGCCTTGGGGAATTCACCCCTCCACTTT.

In this sample, this clonotype is medium-sized (0.01 to 0.1%). J is TRBJ2-3 and V is TRBV7-9, with 15 positions matching TRBD2. Germline V lookup: CDR1 SEHNR, CDR2 FQNEAQ (reference sequence). The J segment lost 4 bases and the V segment lost 6 bases, leaving 5 bases of the junction unmatched. The CDR3 spans 16 residues. CDR3 loop: CASRPGLAGGPDTQYF. The CDR3 DNA sequence: TGTGCCAGCAGACCGGGACTAGCGGGAGGACCAGATACGCAGTATTTT.

About this clonotype: Just one base apart from a much larger clone, this may be a read error. This chain uses TRBV4-1 with TRBJ2-5, with unresolved D. CDR3 size: 13 residues. V was pared by 4 bases and J by 5 bases, with 11 bases between. Germline CDR1 MGHRA, CDR2 YSYEKL. The DNA for the CDR3 is TGCGCCAGCAGCCCCCTCTATCACGAGACCCAGTACTTC. Protein: CASSPLYHETQYF.

This clonotype has more than one count but fewer than ten. The chain joins TRBV24-1 to TRBJ2-1, with D possibly matching TRBD2 (6 bases). Trimming took off 6 bases at V and 8 bases at J, with 19 bases between the two ends. CDR3 length: 15 residues. The V gene's germline CDR1 is KGHDR and CDR2 SFDVKD. The CDR3 region is CATSSERVRGHEQFF. The CDR3 coding sequence is TGTGCCACCAGTAGCGAGCGGGTAAGGGGACATGAGCAGTTCTTC.

This clonotype rates as large. The chain is built from TRBV29-1 and TRBJ2-1; no definite D call. This CDR3 is built from 13 residues. From germline, CDR1 is SQVTM and CDR2 ANQGSEA. The V end lost 0 bases, the J end lost 2 bases, and 5 bases lay between the germline ends. The CDR3 here is CSVEDRPYNEQFF. The DNA of the CDR3 is TGCAGCGTTGAAGATCGACCCTACAATGAGCAGTTCTTC.

This clonotype was detected only a few times. V and J are TRBV7-2 and TRBJ1-1, with no clear D. The CDR3 runs 14 residues. Germline-derived CDR1 and CDR2 are SGHTA and FQGNSA. V was shortened by 5 bases and J by 8 bases, with 18 bases between the two germline ends. The CDR3 DNA sequence: TGTGCCAGCAGCCCAGACCCCGGGCCTGGCGAAGCTTTCTTT. Amino acid sequence: CASSPDPGPGEAFF.

This clonotype is labeled medium-sized. The V and J genes are TRBV30 and TRBJ1-6, with D tentatively TRBD1 (5 bases). The CDR3 runs 12 residues. V gave up 0 bases and J gave up 12 bases, with 9 bases separating them. CDR1 is GTSNPN and CDR2 is SVGIG in the germline V gene (reference sequence). The CDR3 loop is CAWSVAGLPLHF. The DNA of the CDR3 is TGTGCCTGGAGTGTTGCAGGGTTACCCCTCCACTTT.

This clonotype rates as medium-sized. The CDR3 reads CASSLAGDSYEQYF. CDR3 coding DNA: TGTGCCAGCAGCTTAGCGGGGGACTCCTACGAGCAGTACTTC. The chain joins TRBV7-9 to TRBJ2-7; D is possibly TRBD1 or TRBD2 (5 bases each). The V gene's germline CDR1 is SEHNR and CDR2 FQNEAQ (reference sequence). The CDR3 loop spans 14 amino acids. The V gene lost 0 bases and the J gene lost 0 bases, with 6 bases spanning the gap.

By sample fraction, this clonotype is medium-sized. This chain links TRBV14 with TRBJ2-7; tentative D call: TRBD2 (5 bases). The CDR3 has 14 amino acids. Per germline, CDR1 SGHDN and CDR2 FVKESK. Trimming pared 4 bases from V and 4 bases from J, leaving 14 bases between. The CDR3 protein is CASSPTVGDYEQYF. As DNA, the CDR3 is TGTGCCAGCAGCCCCACCGTGGGAGATTACGAGCAGTACTTC.

This clonotype is large within its sample. A junction boundary mismatches the germline segment, possibly from a read error. The chain employs TRBV28 and TRBJ1-1; TRBD1 is a possible D gene (5 bases). The CDR3 loop spans 13 amino acids. Germline CDR1 reads MDHEN; CDR2 reads SYDVKM. CDR3 amino acids: CASSGQMNTEVFF. The CDR3 coding sequence is TGTGCCAGCAGTGGACAAATGAACACTGAAGTTTTCTTT.

By sample share, this clonotype is medium-sized (0.01 to 0.1%). The chain employs TRBV7-2 and TRBJ2-7; TRBD2 matches at 13 bases. The junction had 7 bases not matched to a gene; V was cut back by 5 bases and J by 9 bases. Germline CDR1 and CDR2: SGHTA and FQGNSA. This CDR3 is built from 14 residues. The CDR3 protein is CASSPRTSGSRQYF. CDR3 nucleotide sequence: TGTGCCAGCAGCCCGCGGACTAGCGGGAGTAGGCAGTACTTC.

In its sample, this clonotype is medium-sized. The chain is built from TRBV6-6 and TRBJ1-2, with TRBD1 matching over 10 bases. V shed 5 bases and J 0 bases; nucleotides not matched to a gene: 6. The CDR3 length is 16 residues. Germline V lookup: CDR1 MNHNY, CDR2 SVGAGI (reference sequence). CDR3: CASSTAGTGANYGYTF. The CDR3 bases are TGTGCCAGCAGTACAGCCGGGACAGGGGCTAACTATGGCTACACCTTC.

This clonotype ranks as medium-sized. This rearrangement joins TRBV9 to TRBJ1-4; D is perhaps TRBD1 (5 bases). CDR1 and CDR2 (germline): SGDLS, YYNGEE. This CDR3 is 14 amino acids long. Trimming pared 0 bases from V and 8 bases from J, leaving 11 bases between. The CDR3 DNA reads TGTGCCAGCAGCGTAGATGGGGACTTCGAAAAACTGTTTTTT. It is translated as CASSVDGDFEKLFF.